The entry below gives a single TCR beta chain sequence along with its context. MiXCR was run by TCRdb on the RT-PCR reads, yielding one entry per CDR3 protein. The sample carries under 1,300 distinct CDR3 sequences, around 78% recorded once. This specimen comes from a study of yellow fever vaccine responses in identical twins. The sequence was collected from a female donor who received the yellow fever vaccine. This specimen consisted of T cells from blood (PBMCs), unsorted or a sorted subset (not recorded which), obtained before or after yellow fever vaccination (not recorded which).

The CDR3 DNA sequence: TGCGCCAGCAGCCAAGATAGAAGCTCTGGAAACACCATATATTTT. The encoded protein is CASSQDRSSGNTIYF. The chain uses TRBV4-1 and TRBJ1-3, with D uncertain. V shed 0 bases and J shed 0 bases, with 6 bases lying between them. The CDR3 contains 15 residues. Per the germline V gene, CDR1 is MGHRA and CDR2 is YSYEKL.